Sequencing of this TCR beta chain was carried out in a study of blood T cells in healthy people across ages. Looked up from germline, CDR1 is SGHTA and CDR2 is FQGNSA. The CDR3 is 12 amino acids. Trimming pared 1 base from V and 6 bases from J, leaving 5 bases between. For the second PCR, which ran for about 7 to 11 cycles, a sample-barcoded 5' primer and a J-beta primer mix were used. Every cDNA molecule bore a tag from a template-switch adaptor containing 12 random nucleotides. TCRdb independently ran MiXCR on the 5' RACE reads; one entry per CDR3 protein. The repertoire holds 450,000 to 700,000 distinct CDR3 sequences, with 25% to 30% as singletons.

Sample: blood. This chain connects TRBV7-2 to TRBJ2-3; D unresolved. The TCR comes from a woman in her 70s in good health. The CDR3 region is CTSSLVWDTQYF. CDR3 nucleotides: TGTACCAGCAGCTTAGTGTGGGATACGCAGTATTTT.